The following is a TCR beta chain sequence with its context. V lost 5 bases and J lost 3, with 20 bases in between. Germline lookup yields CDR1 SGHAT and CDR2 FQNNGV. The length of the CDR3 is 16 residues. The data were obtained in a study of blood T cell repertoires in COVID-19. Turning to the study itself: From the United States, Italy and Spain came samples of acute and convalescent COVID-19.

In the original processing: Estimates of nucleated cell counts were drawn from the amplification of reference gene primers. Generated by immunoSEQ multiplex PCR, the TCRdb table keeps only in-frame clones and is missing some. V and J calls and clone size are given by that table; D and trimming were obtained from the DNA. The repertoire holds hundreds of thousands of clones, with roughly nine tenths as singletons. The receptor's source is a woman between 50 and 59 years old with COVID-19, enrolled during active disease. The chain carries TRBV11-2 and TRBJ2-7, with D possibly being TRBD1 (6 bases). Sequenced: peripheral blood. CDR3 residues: CASSRLRGSTLYEQYF. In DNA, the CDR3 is TGTGCCAGCAGCCGACTTAGGGGGTCAACCCTCTACGAGCAGTACTTC.